The entry below describes one T cell receptor (beta chain). Its specificity is unknown. Peripheral blood from each donor was collected in a volume of approximately 9.5 milliliters. Total RNA extraction produced at least 5.5 micrograms (per sample) for the study. This sample was included in a study of blood T cells in healthy people across ages. On the study more broadly: Capture by template switching was about one barcoded beta molecule per two T cells. Findings and caveats of the study: Unsorted PBMCs blocked a conclusive comparison of naive and antigen-experienced cells.

Germline loops: CDR1 DFQATT, CDR2 SNEGSKA (reference sequence). Trimming took 6 bases from V and 0 from J, leaving 15 bases between them. CDR3 length: 14 amino acids. Through a sample-barcoded 5' primer and a J-beta primer mix, a second PCR was run for roughly 7 to 11 cycles. Using its own MiXCR run on the 5' RACE reads, TCRdb lists one record per CDR3 protein. The table includes about 1.1 million distinct CDR3 sequences, less than 45% detected once. Sequenced: blood. The V and J genes are TRBV20-1 and TRBJ2-7, with D tentatively TRBD1 or TRBD2 (5 bases each). This TCR was recovered from a man younger than 35 in good health. The DNA of the CDR3 is TGCAGTGCCCCACTTGTCGGGGCCTCCTACGAGCAGTACTTC. Encoded protein: CSAPLVGASYEQYF.